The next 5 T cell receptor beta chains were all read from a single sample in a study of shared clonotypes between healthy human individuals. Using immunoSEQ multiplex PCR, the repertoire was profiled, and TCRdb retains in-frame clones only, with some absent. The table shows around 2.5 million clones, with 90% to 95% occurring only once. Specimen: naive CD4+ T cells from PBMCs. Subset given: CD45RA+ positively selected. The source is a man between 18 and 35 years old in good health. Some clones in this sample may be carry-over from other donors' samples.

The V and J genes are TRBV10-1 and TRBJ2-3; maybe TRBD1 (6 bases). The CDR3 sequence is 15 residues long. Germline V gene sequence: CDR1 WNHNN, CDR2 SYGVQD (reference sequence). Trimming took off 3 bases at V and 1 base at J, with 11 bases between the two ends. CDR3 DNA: TGCGCCAGCAGTGACAACAGGGCCGGCACAGATACGCAGTATTTT. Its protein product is CASSDNRAGTDTQYF.

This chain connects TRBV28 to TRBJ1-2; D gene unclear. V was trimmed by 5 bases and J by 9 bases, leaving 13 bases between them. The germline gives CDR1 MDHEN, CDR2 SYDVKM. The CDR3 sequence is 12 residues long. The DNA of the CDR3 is TGTGCCAGCAGTATTATTGACGGTCGCTACACCTTC. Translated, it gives CASSIIDGRYTF.

In DNA form, the CDR3 reads TGTGCCAGCAGCTTGCCTTGGGGGGCGAAGAACACTGAAGCTTTCTTT. Translating gives CASSLPWGAKNTEAFF. V usage is TRBV7-9 and J usage is TRBJ1-1; possibly TRBD1 for D (6 bases). The germline gives CDR1 SEHNR, CDR2 FQNEAQ (reference sequence). The germline V and J ends were trimmed by 3 bases and 1 base, with 15 bases remaining between them. The CDR3 consists of 16 residues.

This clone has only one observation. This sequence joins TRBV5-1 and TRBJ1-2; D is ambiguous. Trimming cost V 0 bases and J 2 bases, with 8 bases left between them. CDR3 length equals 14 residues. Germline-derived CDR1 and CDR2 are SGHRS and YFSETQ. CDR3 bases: TGCGCCAGCAGCTTGGCCACAACCAACTATGGCTACACCTTC. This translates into CASSLATTNYGYTF.

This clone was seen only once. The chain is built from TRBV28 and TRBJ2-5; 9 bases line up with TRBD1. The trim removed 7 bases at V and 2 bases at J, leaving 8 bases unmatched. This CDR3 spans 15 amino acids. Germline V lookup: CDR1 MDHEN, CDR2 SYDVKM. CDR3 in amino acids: CASTWGTGFQETQYF. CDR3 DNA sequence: TGTGCCAGCACCTGGGGGACAGGGTTTCAAGAGACCCAGTACTTC.